A selection of T cell receptor beta chains follows, all from one sample in a study of blood T cell repertoires in COVID-19. TCRdb's table, derived via immunoSEQ multiplex PCR, lists solely in-frame clones and lacks some. The repertoire holds 350,000 or so clones, with around 91% as singletons. The sequenced sample was peripheral blood. These receptors were obtained from a man aged 18 to 30 with active or convalescent COVID-19. Each CDR3 is given with its conserved first and last residue.

j_gene,len,v_gene,CDR3aa
TRBJ1-4,14,TRBV19,CASTWWREREKLFF
TRBJ2-3,13,TRBV6-5,CASTPSRADTQYF
TRBJ1-5,14,TRBV28,CASRETGGNQPQHF
TRBJ2-1,16,TRBV19,CASSISSGSFYNEQFF
TRBJ1-2,15,TRBV19,CASNYIGQTTYGYTF
TRBJ1-1,13,TRBV6-5,CASSPSFNTEAFF
TRBJ1-1,13,TRBV12-3/TRBV12-4,CASSADRGRVAFF
TRBJ1-5,14,TRBV7-9,CASSPPGVGQPQHF
TRBJ1-1,12,TRBV2,CASQRGLVEAFF
TRBJ2-7,15,TRBV9,CASSTTGTSGYEQYF
TRBJ2-3,16,TRBV7-9,CASSLLAGISTDTQYF
TRBJ2-3,14,TRBV5-6,CASSHDKFTDTQYF
TRBJ2-5,16,TRBV21-1,CASSSPGQRREETQYF
TRBJ2-1,14,TRBV19,CASSIGLAGYEQFF
TRBJ2-7,14,TRBV7-9,CASQTGPTSYEQYF
TRBJ2-3,14,TRBV28,CASSRQGSTDTQYF
TRBJ1-2,16,TRBV19,CASSIRGPTSNYGYTF
TRBJ2-3,12,TRBV28,CASSLGTGAQYF
TRBJ1-1,13,TRBV9,CASTPRSWIEAFF
TRBJ1-1,12,TRBV6-5,CASSSWDSEAFF
TRBJ1-6,13,TRBV28,CASSLRRVASLHF
TRBJ1-2,15,TRBV27,CASSLASYNIYGYTF
TRBJ2-3,13,TRBV28,CAIPGHSTDTQYF
TRBJ2-7,13,TRBV10-2,CASTTGLFYEQYF
TRBJ1-2,15,TRBV6-2/TRBV6-3,CASSNRDRGTSGYTF
TRBJ1-1,15,TRBV6-6,CASSDLSFSGTEAFF
TRBJ1-4,15,TRBV28,CASSLLPTGNEKLFF
TRBJ2-7,13,TRBV6-6,CASRLQGSYEQYF
TRBJ1-6,15,TRBV9,CASSVGGTGSSPLHF
TRBJ1-4,14,TRBV4-3,CASSQEQGVEKLFF
TRBJ2-3,16,TRBV25-1,CASSEFPGLNTDTQYF
TRBJ1-1,14,TRBV5-6,CASSFGQGDTEAFF
TRBJ2-3,14,TRBV5-1,CASSPGLVSDTQYF
TRBJ2-7,13,TRBV5-1,CASSPDRAYEQYF
TRBJ2-7,15,TRBV9,CASSPLPDSYYEQYF
TRBJ2-3,14,TRBV6-2/TRBV6-3,CASSLSGGKDTQYF
TRBJ2-3,16,TRBV6-2/TRBV6-3,CASSDRTGGSTDTQYF
TRBJ2-1,16,TRBV11-3,CASSRLAGGPYNEQFF
TRBJ1-1,11,TRBV30,CAWSADTEAFF
TRBJ1-2,13,TRBV6-5,CASSPGGVYGYTF
TRBJ2-1,17,TRBV7-3,CASSLTSGRGFRNEQFF
TRBJ1-1,14,TRBV6-2/TRBV6-3,CASSSTGVLIEAFF
TRBJ1-1,14,TRBV6-2/TRBV6-3,CASSSQGRYTEAFF